The 5 T cell receptor beta chains presented below share a single source sample, sequenced in a study of T cells in women clearing cervical HPV infection. Sequencing was performed with immunoSEQ multiplex PCR; in TCRdb, only in-frame clones are kept and a portion is missing. Listed are under 45,000 clones; 7.6% falls within the top ten. Material: blood buffy coat. These receptors were taken from a woman between 18 and 70 years old with a cervical HPV16 infection that either progressed to CIN3+ or cleared (not recorded which).

About this clone: The CDR3 goes on 3 residues after the read ends, and that part is filled in from the germline J gene. The gene calls are TRBV20-1 and TRBJ2-7; 10 positions match TRBD2. The CDR3 loop spans 16 amino acids. Germline-derived CDR1 and CDR2 are DFQATT and SNEGSKA (reference sequence). J was trimmed by 4 bases and V by 6 bases; bases with no gene match: 15. The part of the CDR3 DNA that was read is TGCAGTGCCCTCTTACTTTCTAGCGGGAGTAAGTACGAG. Amino acid sequence: CSALLLSSGSKYE. The full CDR3 protein is CSALLLSSGSKYEQYF.

As for this clone: The read stops 3 residues short of the end of the CDR3; the missing end is completed from the germline J gene. V is TRBV10-2 and J is TRBJ2-3; 14 bases match TRBD2. The germline gives CDR1 WSHSY, CDR2 SAAADI. The junction had 5 bases not matched to a gene; V was cut back by 6 bases and J by 6 bases. This CDR3 has 15 residues. The CDR3 region is CASRTSGRAGDTQYF. The part of the CDR3 DNA that was read is TGCGCCAGCAGGACTAGCGGGAGGGCCGGGGATACG.

Details on this clone: Coverage ceases 3 residues before the CDR3 finishes, and the germline J gene fills in the end. The V gene is TRBV7-8, the J gene TRBJ2-1, with 10 bases lining up with TRBD2. The CDR3 contains 15 residues. Losses at the gene ends were 4 bases for V and 5 bases for J; bases not matched to a gene: 5. The germline V gene encodes CDR1 SGHVS and CDR2 FQNEAQ. CDR3 protein: CASSSRTSGNNEQFF. Incomplete CDR3 DNA: TGTGCCAGCAGCTCCAGGACTAGCGGAAACAATGAG.

A remark on this clone: The sequenced fragment ends 3 residues before the CDR3 boundary, so the rest is inferred from the germline J gene. This chain connects TRBV5-6 to TRBJ2-5, with D possibly TRBD2 on 7 matching bases. In germline, CDR1 is SGHDT, CDR2 YYEEEE. The CDR3 is 15 amino acids. Trimming removed 0 bases from V and 4 bases from J, with 13 bases in between. This CDR3 is CASSLDDGGPETQYF. CDR3 bases read: TGTGCCAGCAGCTTGGATGACGGGGGGCCAGAGACC. Based on the CDR3 plus reference TRBV5-6 and TRBJ2-5, the full variable domain is DAGVTQSPTHLIKTRGQQVTLRCSPKSGHDTVSWYQQALGQGPQFIFQYYEEEERQRGNFPDRFSGHQFPNYSSELNVNALLLGDSALYLCASSLDDGGPETQYFGPGTRLLVL.

With respect to this clone: From the germline J gene comes the end of the CDR3, since the read stops 3 residues before it. This rearrangement joins TRBV5-1 to TRBJ2-3; TRBD2 agrees at 8 bases. The CDR3 runs to 15 residues. J was trimmed by 1 base and V by 4 bases; bases with no gene match: 5. CDR1 SGHRS and CDR2 YFSETQ come from the germline V gene. This CDR3 is CASSRAGGGTDTQYF. The CDR3 bases that were read are TGCGCCAGCAGCAGGGCGGGAGGAGGCACAGATACG.